This TCR beta chain was found in a study of T cells in Graves' hyperthyroidism and ophthalmopathy. In the study overall: Peripheral blood was obtained at initial diagnosis, preceding any treatment.

Amplification yielded TCR beta CDR3 regions, with RNA transcripts as the source. Primed by the HTBI set, a first-round RT-PCR was run on the TCR CDR3. TCRdb passed the multiplex PCR reads through MiXCR, listing each CDR3 protein once. The repertoire holds around 430,000 distinct CDR3 sequences, with approximately 15% as singletons. Thyroid ultrasound and orbital computed tomography, with clinical symptoms and serum thyroxine and TRAb, informed diagnoses. This clonotype was counted at least ten times. This CDR3 comprises 13 residues. V lost 5 bases to trimming and J lost 0 bases, with 6 bases between them. Per the germline V gene, CDR1 is LNHDA and CDR2 is SQIVND (reference sequence).

This sequence was found in a woman aged 25 to 45 with Graves' hyperthyroidism. Material for sequencing was blood. The rearrangement links TRBV19 to TRBJ2-3; D is undetermined. The CDR3 loop is CASSLLSTDTQYF. DNA of the CDR3: TGTGCCAGTAGTTTACTGAGCACAGATACGCAGTATTTT.